This T cell receptor (beta chain) derives from a study of cytomegalovirus exposure and HLA in healthy donors. Whole-study context: Membership in the Caucasian-associated ancestry cluster was found for 75% to 90% of approximately 430 genotyped donors.

This CDR3 is 15 amino acids long. CDR1 and CDR2 from the germline V gene are MDHEN and SYDVKM. V trimming: 5 bases; J trimming: 1 base; junction bases outside the gene matches: 7. On this clone: The antigen is undetermined.

Findings of the study overall: CMV antigen specificity of a few CMV-associated chains was confirmed in vitro. Immune exposure data for these donors was limited to CMV serostatus. There were 150 to 200 TCR beta chains listed as cytomegalovirus-associated.

Amplification used 60 Vbeta primers and 13 Jbeta primers. This table comes from immunoSEQ multiplex PCR, and its TCRdb copy is limited to in-frame clones, with some not included. This table has some 160,000 clones, approximately 78% appearing once. The rearrangement links TRBV28 to TRBJ2-7; TRBD1 agrees at 8 bases. Source material: PBMCs. This TCR came from a male donor in good health and CMV-seronegative. The CDR3 protein is CASSGPGQVSYEQYF. CDR3 in DNA: TGTGCCAGCAGTGGCCCGGGACAGGTATCCTACGAGCAGTACTTC.